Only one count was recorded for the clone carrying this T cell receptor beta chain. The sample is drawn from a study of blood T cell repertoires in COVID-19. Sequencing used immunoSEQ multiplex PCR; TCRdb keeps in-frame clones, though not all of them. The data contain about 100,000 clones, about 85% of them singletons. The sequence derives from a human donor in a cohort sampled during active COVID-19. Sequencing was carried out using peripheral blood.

The CDR3, as DNA: TGCGCCAGCAGCTTGTATCCAGAGACCCAGTACTTC. This translates into CASSLYPETQYF. The V gene is TRBV5-1, the J gene TRBJ2-5; no clear D gene. The CDR3 sequence is 12 residues long. Germline V CDR1 and CDR2: SGHRS, YFSETQ. Trimming took off 1 base at V and 4 bases at J, with 5 bases between the two ends.